The next 19 T cell receptor beta chains were all read from a single sample in a study of Tregs in tolerant kidney transplant recipients. Sequenced by immunoSEQ multiplex PCR; TCRdb stores in-frame clones only, minus some. This sample's table reports about 30,000 clones. The sequencing here drew on CD8+ T cells from blood, taken before the transplant. The origin of the receptors is a human donor who received a combined kidney and bone marrow transplant.

Notes on this clone: The read terminates 3 residues before the CDR3 end, so the remaining end is supplied by the germline J gene. The rearrangement uses TRBV2 and TRBJ2-2; 8 nucleotides align to TRBD2. V trimming: 8 bases; J trimming: 5 bases; junction bases outside the gene matches: 13. This CDR3 spans 16 amino acids. Germline V gives CDR1 SNHLY, CDR2 FYNNEI. The CDR3 bases that were read are TGTGCCAGCGGAGGGTGGGGTAGCGGGAAAACCGGGGAG. Residues: CASGGWGSGKTGE. Given in full, the CDR3 is CASGGWGSGKTGELFF.

As concerns this clone: The CDR3 is cut off 3 residues early in the read; its end comes from the germline J gene. The rearrangement uses TRBV13 and TRBJ2-2; D not certain. This CDR3 has 13 residues. The ends were cut back, 2 bases at V and 4 bases at J, with 5 bases in the middle. Germline V gene data show CDR1 as PRHDT and CDR2 as FYEKMQ (reference sequence). The CDR3 here is CASSLRLTGELFF. CDR3 DNA, as far as it was read: TGTGCCAGCAGCTTAAGACTCACCGGGGAG. Full variable domain (missing parts from reference TRBV13 and TRBJ2-2): AAGVIQSPRHLIKEKRETATLKCYPIPRHDTVYWYQQGPGQDPQFLISFYEKMQSDKGSIPDRFSAQQFSDYHSELNMSSLELGDSALYFCASSLRLTGELFFGEGSRLTVL.

Regarding this clone: The CDR3 goes on 3 residues after the read ends, and that part is filled in from the germline J gene. The J gene is TRBJ2-1, the V gene TRBV2; possible D gene TRBD2, 5 bases. The germline V gene has CDR1 SNHLY and CDR2 FYNNEI. With 4 bases removed from V and 2 bases from J, the gap between germline ends came to 6 bases. CDR3 size: 13 residues. This CDR3 is CASSGGPYNEQFF. The covered CDR3 bases are TGTGCCAGCAGTGGCGGGCCCTACAATGAG.

Note on this clone: The sequence runs out 3 residues before the end of the CDR3; the remainder is reconstructed from the germline J gene. The genes are TRBV7-3 and TRBJ2-1; 10 nucleotides align to TRBD2. The CDR3 runs 17 residues. Per the germline V gene, CDR1 is SGHTA and CDR2 is FQGTGA. J was trimmed by 8 bases and V by 6 bases; bases with no gene match: 16. CDR3 residues: CASSHSRLAGLTYEQFF. The CDR3 DNA, read in part, is TGTGCCAGCAGTCACTCCCGACTAGCGGGCCTAACATATGAG.

A note on this clone: Coverage ceases 3 residues before the CDR3 finishes, and the germline J gene fills in the end. This chain connects TRBV7-9 to TRBJ2-7; D possibly matches TRBD1 or TRBD2 (6 bases each). Per the germline V gene, CDR1 is SEHNR and CDR2 is FQNEAQ (reference sequence). V lost 7 bases and J lost 6, with 13 bases in between. This CDR3 has 12 residues. This CDR3 reads CASTTGRLEQYF. The DNA read from the CDR3 is TGTGCCAGCACCACAGGGAGGCTCGAG.

Details on this clone: The read comes to an end 3 residues before the CDR3 does, leaving the germline J gene to fill in the end. The rearrangement links TRBV5-3 to TRBJ1-1, with no clear D. TRBV5-3 is noted as an ORF with a role that remains uncertain. Trimming cost V 1 base and J 5 bases, with 15 bases left between them. The CDR3 is 15 amino acids. CDR3 DNA, as far as it was read: TGTGCCAGAAGCTTGTATTTCCGCAAGGGTACTGAA. It is translated as CARSLYFRKGTE. In full, the CDR3 is CARSLYFRKGTEAFF.

About this clone: The CDR3 end lies 3 residues beyond the end of the read and is filled in from the germline J gene. This sequence joins TRBV5-1 and TRBJ1-6; D is unclear. The ends were cut back, 0 bases at V and 0 bases at J, with 13 bases in the middle. The CDR3 has 18 residues. CDR1 is SGHRS, CDR2 YFSETQ, per germline. The CDR3 region is CASSLDGLPSSYNSPLHF. The part of the CDR3 DNA that was read is TGCGCCAGCAGCTTGGATGGACTCCCGAGCTCCTATAATTCACCC.

Its frequency marks this clone as large. The read is 3 residues too short to cover the CDR3 end, so that end is filled in from the germline J gene. The chain recombines TRBV19 with TRBJ2-7; possibly TRBD2 for D (6 bases). The CDR3 is 15 amino acids. With 7 bases removed from V and 1 base from J, the gap between germline ends came to 17 bases. Germline lookup yields CDR1 LNHDA and CDR2 SQIVND (reference sequence). The CDR3 loop is CASTTRHGGSYEQYF. Incomplete CDR3 DNA: TGTGCCAGTACTACACGACATGGAGGGTCCTACGAG.

Remarks on this clone: Sequencing ends 3 residues short of the CDR3 end; the germline J gene provides the rest. The chain combines TRBV7-9 with TRBJ2-2, with D perhaps matching TRBD1 (6 bases). The V gene's germline CDR1 is SEHNR and CDR2 FQNEAQ (reference sequence). The CDR3 spans 15 residues. The V gene lost 4 bases and the J gene lost 4 bases, with 13 bases spanning the gap. The covered CDR3 bases are TGTGCCAGCAGCTACTCGACAGGATTCACCGGGGAG. It encodes CASSYSTGFTGE. The full-length CDR3 reads as CASSYSTGFTGELFF.

About this clone: The read terminates 3 residues ahead of where the CDR3 ends, so the germline J gene completes it. The chain is built from TRBV6-2 or TRBV6-3 and TRBJ2-3, with D tentatively TRBD2 (6 bases). Germline V gene data show CDR1 as MNHEY and CDR2 as SVGEGT. CDR3 length: 11 residues. Trimming removed 4 bases from V and 7 bases from J, with 6 bases in between. The DNA read from the CDR3 is TGTGCCAGCAGTTGGGACTATACG. It translates to CASSWDYT. The entire CDR3 protein is CASSWDYTQYF.

About this clone: The sequence runs out 3 residues before the end of the CDR3; the remainder is reconstructed from the germline J gene. V usage is TRBV19 and J usage is TRBJ2-5; 7 nucleotides match TRBD2. V lost 6 bases, J lost 5 bases, and 12 bases stayed unmatched. The CDR3 has 15 amino acids. Germline CDR1 and CDR2: LNHDA and SQIVND (reference sequence). The CDR3 is CASSRHNGGLETQYF. The CDR3 bases that were read are TGTGCCAGTAGCCGACATAACGGGGGGTTGGAGACC.

As regards this clone: The read halts 3 residues ahead of the CDR3 end, with the missing end drawn from the germline J gene. The rearrangement links TRBV19 to TRBJ2-1, with 8 nucleotides matching TRBD2. CDR1 and CDR2 (germline): LNHDA, SQIVND (reference sequence). J was trimmed by 9 bases and V by 5 bases; bases with no gene match: 12. The CDR3 runs to 15 residues. The CDR3 is CASSFEAGEWGEQFF. CDR3 DNA (partial): TGTGCCAGTAGTTTTGAAGCGGGAGAATGGGGTGAG.

Note on this clone: The read terminates 3 residues before the CDR3 end, so the remaining end is supplied by the germline J gene. The chain carries TRBV10-3 and TRBJ1-1, with D maybe TRBD1 (6 bases). Germline V gene lookup returns CDR1 ENHRY and CDR2 SYGVKD. V dropped 2 bases and J dropped 6 bases, with 13 bases sitting between them. This CDR3 is built from 14 residues. The CDR3 is CAISERTAGAEAFF. CDR3 bases read: TGTGCCATCAGTGAGAGGACAGCCGGGGCTGAA.

CDR3 bases read: TGTGCCAGTAGTATTAGCGGCGGCTCCTACAATGAG. It codes for CASSISGGSYNE. The full CDR3 reads CASSISGGSYNEQFF. This rearrangement joins TRBV19 to TRBJ2-1; tentatively, D is TRBD2 (6 bases). Read data end 3 residues before the CDR3 end; the end is taken from the germline J gene. The CDR3 extends over 15 amino acids. V lost 3 bases and J lost 0, with 9 bases in between. Germline CDR1 reads LNHDA; CDR2 reads SQIVND (reference sequence). Full variable domain (outside the CDR3, taken from reference TRBV19 and TRBJ2-1): DGGITQSPKYLFRKEGQNVTLSCEQNLNHDAMYWYRQDPGQGLRLIYYSQIVNDFQKGDIAEGYSVSREKKESFPLTVTSAQKNPTAFYLCASSISGGSYNEQFFGPGTRLTVL.

With respect to this clone: The read ends 3 residues early relative to the CDR3; the germline J gene fills the gap. V gene TRBV18 combines with J gene TRBJ2-7, with 7 bases lining up with TRBD2. This CDR3 contains 16 residues. CDR1 and CDR2 from the germline V gene are KGHSH and LQKENI. The V gene end was trimmed by 0 bases and the J gene end by 0 bases; junction bases not matched to a gene: 5. CDR3 sequence reads: CASSPPGGVLSYEQYF. The DNA read from the CDR3 is TGTGCCAGCTCACCACCGGGAGGGGTCCTCTCCTACGAG.

Points on this clone: Sequencing ends 3 residues short of the CDR3 end; the germline J gene provides the rest. V usage is TRBV11-3 and J usage is TRBJ2-5, with 13 bases fitting TRBD2. Germline V gene lookup returns CDR1 SGHNT and CDR2 YENEEA. The trim removed 5 bases at V and 2 bases at J, leaving 2 bases unmatched. The CDR3 is made up of 15 amino acids. The DNA read from the CDR3 is TGTGCCAGCAGCCTGGGACTAGCGGGACAAGAGACC. Its translation is CASSLGLAGQET. The complete CDR3 reads CASSLGLAGQETQYF. Drawing the rest from reference TRBV11-3 and TRBJ2-5, the complete variable domain is EAGVVQSPRYKIIEKKQPVAFWCNPISGHNTLYWYLQNLGQGPELLIRYENEEAVDDSQLPKDRFSAERLKGVDSTLKIQPAELGDSAVYLCASSLGLAGQETQYFGPGTRLLVL.

Concerning this clone itself: The CDR3 end lies 3 residues beyond the end of the read and is filled in from the germline J gene. V gene TRBV11-2 combines with J gene TRBJ1-1; 7 nucleotides match TRBD1. Germline CDR1 SGHAT, CDR2 FQNNGV. This CDR3 comprises 15 residues. Trimming removed 5 bases from V and 7 bases from J; junction bases left unmatched: 13. The sequenced part of the CDR3 DNA is TGTGCCAGCAGCCAGGGGGGCCAGGGCCGTCTTGAA. Amino acid sequence: CASSQGGQGRLE. The complete CDR3 reads CASSQGGQGRLEAFF.

About this clone itself: Read coverage stops 3 residues before the CDR3 terminus; the germline J gene supplies the remainder. The rearrangement links TRBV5-6 to TRBJ1-5; possibly TRBD1 for D (6 bases). This CDR3 is 14 amino acids long. Germline CDR1 and CDR2: SGHDT and YYEEEE. The V gene lost 7 bases and the J gene lost 3 bases, with 14 bases spanning the gap. Partial CDR3 DNA: TGTGCCAGCTCCTGGGGGGGGCCCAATCAGCCC. Translated, it gives CASSWGGPNQP. The whole CDR3 sequence reads CASSWGGPNQPQHF.

As to this clone: The read ends 3 residues before the CDR3 terminus; that terminus is restored from the germline J gene. The genes are TRBV7-9 and TRBJ2-4; maybe TRBD2 (5 bases). Germline lookup yields CDR1 SEHNR and CDR2 FQNEAQ (reference sequence). The CDR3 sequence is 15 residues long. The V end was cut by 0 bases, the J end by 8 bases, with 14 bases between. The DNA read from the CDR3 is TGTGCCAGCAGCTTAGCGCCTAGCCCCAACGACATT. The encoded protein is CASSLAPSPNDI. The whole CDR3 sequence is CASSLAPSPNDIQYF.